The T cell receptor (beta chain) under discussion was sequenced for a study of T cell responses to AZD1222 COVID-19 vaccine. Study information: Second-dose groups at about 4 or about 12 weeks were pooled. Findings and caveats of the study: Across the whole spike, CD4 TCRs peaked at regions 160-218 and 743-854.

Produced via immunoSEQ multiplex PCR; TCRdb's table is partial and in-frame only. This sample has more than 100,000 clones, with roughly 90% found just once. Notes on this clone: The antigen is undetermined.

V was trimmed by 1 base and J by 1 base, leaving 14 bases between them. Germline CDR1 is MNHEY and CDR2 is SVGEGT. The length of the CDR3 is 17 residues. This material consisted of peripheral blood, taken on day 0 of AZD1222 vaccination. The sequence was obtained from an adult in good health. The chain links TRBV6-2 or TRBV6-3 to TRBJ2-1; D tentatively fits TRBD1 or TRBD2 (5 bases each). CDR3 protein: CASSYWGSSTSYNEQFF. The CDR3 DNA follows: TGTGCCAGCAGTTACTGGGGGTCTAGCACGTCCTACAATGAGCAGTTCTTC.